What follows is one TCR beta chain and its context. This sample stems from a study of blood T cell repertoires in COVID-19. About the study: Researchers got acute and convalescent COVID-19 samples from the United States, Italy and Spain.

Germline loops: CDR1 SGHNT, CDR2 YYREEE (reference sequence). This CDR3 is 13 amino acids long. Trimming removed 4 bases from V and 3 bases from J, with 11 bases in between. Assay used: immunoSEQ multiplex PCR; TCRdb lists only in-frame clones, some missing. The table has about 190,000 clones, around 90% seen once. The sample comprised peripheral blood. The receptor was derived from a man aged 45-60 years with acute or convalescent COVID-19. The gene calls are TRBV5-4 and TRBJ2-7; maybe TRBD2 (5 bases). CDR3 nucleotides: TGTGCCAGCAGCAGACCTGAGGGCTACGAGCAGTACGTC. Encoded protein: CASSRPEGYEQYV.